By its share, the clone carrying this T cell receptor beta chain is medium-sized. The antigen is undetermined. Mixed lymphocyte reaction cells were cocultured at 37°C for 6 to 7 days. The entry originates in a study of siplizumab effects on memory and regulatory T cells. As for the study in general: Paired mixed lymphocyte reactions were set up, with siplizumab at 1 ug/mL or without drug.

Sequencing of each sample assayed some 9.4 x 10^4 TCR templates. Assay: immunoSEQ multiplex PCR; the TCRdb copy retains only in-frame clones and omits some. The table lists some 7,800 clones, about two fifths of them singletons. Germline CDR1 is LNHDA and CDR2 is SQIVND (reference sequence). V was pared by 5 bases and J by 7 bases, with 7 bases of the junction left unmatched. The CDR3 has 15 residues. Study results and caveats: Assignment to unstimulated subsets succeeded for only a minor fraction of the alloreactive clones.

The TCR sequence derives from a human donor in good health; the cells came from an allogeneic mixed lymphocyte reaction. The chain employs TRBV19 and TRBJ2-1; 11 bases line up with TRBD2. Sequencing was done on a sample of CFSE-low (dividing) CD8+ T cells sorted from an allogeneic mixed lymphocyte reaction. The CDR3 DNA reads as TGTGCCAGTAGTCTAGCTAGCGGGAGGTTTAATGAGCAGTTCTTC. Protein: CASSLASGRFNEQFF.